A single sample gave rise to the 19 T cell receptor beta chains below, sequenced in a study of T cells in women clearing cervical HPV infection. Produced via immunoSEQ multiplex PCR; TCRdb's table is partial and in-frame only. The sample includes about 40,000 clones. The sample comprised blood buffy coat. These TCRs come from a woman aged 18-69 years with a cervical HPV16 infection that either progressed to CIN3+ or cleared (not recorded which).

Comment on this clone: The CDR3 end is not reached by the read, which stops 3 residues before it; the germline J gene fills it in. The gene calls are TRBV30 and TRBJ1-6, with TRBD1 matching 8 bases. Germline V lookup: CDR1 GTSNPN, CDR2 SVGIG (reference sequence). V gave up 4 bases and J gave up 9 bases; unmatched junction bases: 5. CDR3 length: 13 amino acids. The covered CDR3 bases are TGTGCCTGGAACCAGGGGGCGGGTTCACCC. Its protein is CAWNQGAGSP. The CDR3 as a whole reads CAWNQGAGSPLHF.

The CDR3 here is CASSASGDETEAFF. The CDR3 DNA, read in part, is TGCGCCAGCAGCGCCTCAGGGGATGAAACTGAA. The chain has TRBV5-1 and TRBJ1-1, with a tentative D call TRBD1 (6 bases). The read gets to within 3 residues of the CDR3 end, and the germline J gene fills in the rest. Trimming removed 4 bases from V and 5 bases from J, with 15 bases in between. The germline V gene encodes CDR1 SGHRS and CDR2 YFSETQ. The CDR3 is made up of 14 amino acids.

In regard to this clone: The read finishes 3 residues shy of the CDR3 end, and the germline J gene is used to complete it. The genes are TRBV20-1 and TRBJ2-3, with TRBD1 matching over 8 bases. The CDR3 extends over 17 amino acids. After removal of 0 bases from V and 2 bases from J, the junction contained 10 bases not matched to a gene. CDR1 and CDR2 from the germline V gene are DFQATT and SNEGSKA (reference sequence). Partial CDR3 DNA: TGCAGTGCTAGAGACCCGAGACAGGGGTCCCTCACAGATACG. This translates into CSARDPRQGSLTDT. The entire CDR3 is CSARDPRQGSLTDTQYF.

About this clone: A junction boundary mismatches the germline segment, possibly from a read error. With the read ending 3 residues before the CDR3 end, the germline J gene is used to fill in that end. The sample carries other DNA sequences with the same CDR3. V and J are TRBV20-1 and TRBJ1-6, with D possibly being TRBD1 (5 bases). Germline assignment: CDR1 DFQATT and CDR2 SNEGSKA (reference sequence). The CDR3 is 15 residues long. The part of the CDR3 DNA that was read is TGCAGTGCTAGAGAAGTAGACAGTTATAATTCGCCC. Its translation: CSAREVDSYNSP. Given in full, the CDR3 is CSAREVDSYNSPLHF.

Concerning this clone itself: The read halts 3 residues ahead of the CDR3 end, with the missing end drawn from the germline J gene. This chain links TRBV18 with TRBJ2-1; maybe TRBD2 (5 bases). Germline assignment: CDR1 KGHSH and CDR2 LQKENI. V lost 2 bases, J lost 0 bases, and 8 bases lay in between. CDR3 size: 15 residues. The DNA read from the CDR3 is TGTGCCAGCTCACCATCGCGGGCCTCCTACAATGAG. It encodes CASSPSRASYNE. The complete CDR3 protein is CASSPSRASYNEQFF.

To note about this clone: The CDR3 is cut off 3 residues early in the read; its end comes from the germline J gene. The chain combines TRBV19 with TRBJ2-1; 8 bases map to TRBD2. This CDR3 is built from 14 residues. J was trimmed by 3 bases and V by 5 bases; bases with no gene match: 3. In germline, CDR1 is LNHDA, CDR2 SQIVND (reference sequence). The chain's CDR3 is CASSESGGYNEQFF. The sequenced part of the CDR3 DNA is TGTGCCAGTAGTGAAAGCGGGGGCTACAATGAG. The complete variable domain, with remaining parts taken from reference TRBV19 and TRBJ2-1, reads DGGITQSPKYLFRKEGQNVTLSCEQNLNHDAMYWYRQDPGQGLRLIYYSQIVNDFQKGDIAEGYSVSREKKESFPLTVTSAQKNPTAFYLCASSESGGYNEQFFGPGTRLTVL.

In regard to this clone: From the germline J gene comes the end of the CDR3, since the read stops 3 residues before it. This chain connects TRBV20-1 to TRBJ2-1, with D perhaps TRBD1 (5 bases). Trimming pared 0 bases from V and 4 bases from J, leaving 16 bases between. The CDR3 extends over 16 amino acids. The germline V gene encodes CDR1 DFQATT and CDR2 SNEGSKA (reference sequence). The CDR3 loop reads CSARDSRAPGYNEQFF. The covered CDR3 bases are TGCAGTGCTAGAGATTCCAGGGCCCCAGGGTACAATGAG.

Concerning this clone: Read sequence stops 3 residues before the CDR3 end, and the germline J gene provides the missing end. The chain is built from TRBV2 and TRBJ1-4, with D perhaps matching TRBD1 (6 bases). The CDR3 is 15 residues long. Germline V gene sequence: CDR1 SNHLY, CDR2 FYNNEI. The V end lost 0 bases, the J end lost 9 bases, and 14 bases lay between the germline ends. CDR3 bases read: TGTGCCAGCAGTGAAGCGCAGGGGACGGGTCAAAAA. Translating gives CASSEAQGTGQK. In full, the CDR3 reads CASSEAQGTGQKLFF.

Worth noting for this clone: From the germline J gene comes the end of the CDR3, since the read stops 3 residues before it. The J gene is TRBJ1-5, the V gene TRBV4-1, with 7 bases identical to TRBD1. The J segment lost 3 bases and the V segment lost 2 bases, leaving 7 bases of the junction unmatched. Germline lookup yields CDR1 MGHRA and CDR2 YSYEKL. The CDR3 is 16 residues long. The sequenced CDR3 bases are TGCGCCAGCAGCCAAACGGCAGGGGGGACCAATCAGCCC. It is translated as CASSQTAGGTNQP. The complete CDR3 sequence is CASSQTAGGTNQPQHF.

Of note for this clone: The CDR3 end falls 3 residues outside the read, so it is completed with the germline J gene. V and J are TRBV12-3 or TRBV12-4 and TRBJ2-5; 11 nucleotides line up with TRBD2. This CDR3 region has 17 residues. The J segment lost 5 bases and the V segment lost 1 base, leaving 9 bases of the junction unmatched. The sequenced CDR3 bases are TGTGCCAGCAGTTTAGGCGTTAGCGGGGGGGTACGGGAGACC. Its translation: CASSLGVSGGVRET. The CDR3 in its entirety is CASSLGVSGGVRETQYF.

As to this clone: The read stops 3 residues short of the end of the CDR3; the missing end is completed from the germline J gene. This chain joins TRBV5-4 and TRBJ2-7; 8 bases agree with TRBD1. This CDR3 has 14 amino acids. Germline V gene data show CDR1 as SGHNT and CDR2 as YYREEE (reference sequence). The V and J ends lost 0 bases and 3 bases, in that order; junction bases with no gene match: 2. CDR3 sequence: CASSLGGQGYEQYF. CDR3 DNA (partial): TGTGCCAGCAGCTTGGGTGGACAGGGCTACGAG. The full variable domain, in which reference TRBV5-4 and TRBJ2-7 provide the parts outside the CDR3, is ETGVTQSPTHLIKTRGQQVTLRCSSQSGHNTVSWYQQALGQGPQFIFQYYREEENGRGNFPPRFSGLQFPNYSSELNVNALELDDSALYLCASSLGGQGYEQYFGPGTRLTVT.

Regarding this clone: The read ends 3 residues early relative to the CDR3; the germline J gene fills the gap. The chain employs TRBV2 and TRBJ1-5; weak D call: TRBD1 (5 bases). Trimming stripped 0 bases from V and 4 bases from J, with 13 bases between. In germline, CDR1 is SNHLY, CDR2 FYNNEI. This CDR3 is built from 16 residues. CDR3 amino acids: CASSEARTLGNQPQHF. The CDR3 bases that were read are TGTGCCAGCAGTGAAGCGCGGACACTCGGAAATCAGCCC.

A word on this clone: From the germline J gene comes the end of the CDR3, since the read stops 3 residues before it. The chain uses TRBV9 and TRBJ1-5; 11 bases are shared with TRBD1. The germline V gene has CDR1 SGDLS and CDR2 YYNGEE. The CDR3 consists of 16 residues. After removal of 4 bases from V and 4 bases from J, the junction contained 7 bases not matched to a gene. The DNA read from the CDR3 is TGTGCCAGCAGCCCGGGACAGGGGGTTCTTAATCAGCCC. It encodes CASSPGQGVLNQP. The CDR3 in full is CASSPGQGVLNQPQHF.

The CDR3 sequence is CASNQRPGGHYGYTF. Partial CDR3 DNA: TGTGCCAGCAATCAACGCCCCGGGGGGCACTATGGC. The chain recombines TRBV6-4 with TRBJ1-2, with D possibly matching TRBD1 (6 bases). The CDR3 end falls 3 residues outside the read, so it is completed with the germline J gene. CDR1 and CDR2 (germline): MRHNA, SNTAGT. Trimming stripped 7 bases from V and 3 bases from J, with 18 bases between. The CDR3 totals 15 residues.

A remark on this clone: The CDR3 end is not reached by the read, which stops 3 residues before it; the germline J gene fills it in. The rearrangement uses TRBV29-1 and TRBJ1-2; D is perhaps TRBD1 (6 bases). V was shortened by 5 bases and J by 6 bases, with 16 bases between the two germline ends. Germline V gives CDR1 SQVTM, CDR2 ANQGSEA. CDR3 length: 13 amino acids. The CDR3 bases that were read are TGCAGCGTTCTCGGACAGAACAGGGATGGC. Protein product: CSVLGQNRDG. The CDR3 in full is CSVLGQNRDGYTF. Full variable domain (rest looked up from reference TRBV29-1 and TRBJ1-2): SAVISQKPSRDICQRGTSLTIQCQVDSQVTMMFWYRQQPGQSLTLIATANQGSEATYESGFVIDKFPISRPNLTFSTLTVSNMSPEDSSIYLCSVLGQNRDGYTFGSGTRLTVV.

Of note for this clone: With the read ending 3 residues before the CDR3 end, the germline J gene is used to fill in that end. The J gene is TRBJ1-2, the V gene TRBV5-5; 9 nucleotides match TRBD1. V dropped 4 bases and J dropped 2; count of bases not matched to a gene: 3. Germline V gives CDR1 SGHKS, CDR2 YYEKEE (reference sequence). This CDR3 has 14 amino acids. CDR3 protein: CASSQDRGNYGYTF. The DNA read from the CDR3 is TGTGCCAGCAGCCAGGACAGGGGCAACTATGGC.

CDR3 residues: CASSSGLAGGHNEQFF. CDR3 DNA (partial): TGTGCCAGCAGCTCCGGACTAGCGGGGGGACACAATGAG. The V and J genes are TRBV7-3 and TRBJ2-1; 14 bases fit TRBD2. The CDR3 end is not reached by the read, which stops 3 residues before it; the germline J gene fills it in. Germline V CDR1 and CDR2: SGHTA, FQGTGA. The CDR3 extends over 16 amino acids. After removal of 4 bases from V and 5 bases from J, the junction contained 4 bases not matched to a gene.

About this clone itself: The read comes to an end 3 residues before the CDR3 does, leaving the germline J gene to fill in the end. The chain uses TRBV7-9 and TRBJ2-5; D possibly corresponds to TRBD1 (5 bases). Trimming cost V 6 bases and J 3 bases, with 11 bases left between them. CDR1 and CDR2 from the germline V gene are SEHNR and FQNEAQ (reference sequence). The CDR3 has 13 residues. CDR3 loop: CASRQDFEETQYF. CDR3 DNA (partial): TGTGCCAGCAGACAGGATTTCGAAGAGACC. Filled out from reference TRBV7-9 and TRBJ2-5, the complete variable domain reads DTGVSQNPRHKITKRGQNVTFRCDPISEHNRLYWYRQTLGQGPEFLTYFQNEAQLEKSRLLSDRFSAERPKGSFSTLEIQRTEQGDSAMYLCASRQDFEETQYFGPGTRLLVL.

Of note for this clone: The read terminates 3 residues before the CDR3 end, so the remaining end is supplied by the germline J gene. This sequence joins TRBV20-1 and TRBJ2-3; no reliable D call. In germline, CDR1 is DFQATT, CDR2 SNEGSKA (reference sequence). The V end was cut by 4 bases, the J end by 7 bases, with 18 bases between. The CDR3 runs 14 residues. Partial CDR3 DNA: TGCAGTGCTATAACCCCCGCGGCAGATAATACG. Amino acids: CSAITPAADNT. From start to end, the CDR3 is CSAITPAADNTQYF.